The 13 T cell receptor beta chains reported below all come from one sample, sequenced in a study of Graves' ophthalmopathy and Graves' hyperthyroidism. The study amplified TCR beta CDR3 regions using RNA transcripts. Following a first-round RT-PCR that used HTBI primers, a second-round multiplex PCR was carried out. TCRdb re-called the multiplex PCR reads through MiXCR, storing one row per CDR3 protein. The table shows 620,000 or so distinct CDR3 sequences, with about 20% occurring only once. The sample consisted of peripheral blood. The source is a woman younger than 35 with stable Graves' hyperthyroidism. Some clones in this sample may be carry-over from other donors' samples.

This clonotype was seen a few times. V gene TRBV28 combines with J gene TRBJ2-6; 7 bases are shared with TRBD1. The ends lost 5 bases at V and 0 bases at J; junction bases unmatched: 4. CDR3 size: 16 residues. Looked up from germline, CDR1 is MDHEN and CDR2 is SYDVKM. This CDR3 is CASSPGTVSGANVLTF. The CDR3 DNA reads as TGTGCCAGCAGTCCCGGGACAGTCTCTGGGGCCAACGTCCTGACTTTC.

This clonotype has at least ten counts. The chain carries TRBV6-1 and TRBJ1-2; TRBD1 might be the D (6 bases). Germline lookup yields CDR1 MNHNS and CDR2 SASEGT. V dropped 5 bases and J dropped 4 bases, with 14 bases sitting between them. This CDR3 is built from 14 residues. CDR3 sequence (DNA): TGTGCCAGCAGTCAGAGGGAACAGGGCTATGGCTACACCTTC. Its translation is CASSQREQGYGYTF.

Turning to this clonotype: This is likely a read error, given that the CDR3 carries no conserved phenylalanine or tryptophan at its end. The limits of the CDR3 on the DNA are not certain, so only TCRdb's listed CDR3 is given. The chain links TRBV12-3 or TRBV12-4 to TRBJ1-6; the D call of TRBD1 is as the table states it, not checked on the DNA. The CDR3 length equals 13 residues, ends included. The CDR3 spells CASSLGGGSPLRY.

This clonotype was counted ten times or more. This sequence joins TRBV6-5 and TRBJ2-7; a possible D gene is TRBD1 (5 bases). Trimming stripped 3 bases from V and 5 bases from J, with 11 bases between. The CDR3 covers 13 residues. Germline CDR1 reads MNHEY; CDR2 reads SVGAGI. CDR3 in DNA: TGTGCCAGCAGTTATCAGGGTAGCCACGAGCAGTACTTC. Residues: CASSYQGSHEQYF.

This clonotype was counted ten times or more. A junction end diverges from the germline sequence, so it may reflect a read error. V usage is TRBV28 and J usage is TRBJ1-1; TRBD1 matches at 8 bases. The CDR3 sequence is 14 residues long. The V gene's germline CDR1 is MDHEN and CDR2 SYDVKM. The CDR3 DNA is TGCGCCAGCAGCTCGGGACAGGCGAACACTGAAGCTTTCTTT. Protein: CASSSGQANTEAFF.

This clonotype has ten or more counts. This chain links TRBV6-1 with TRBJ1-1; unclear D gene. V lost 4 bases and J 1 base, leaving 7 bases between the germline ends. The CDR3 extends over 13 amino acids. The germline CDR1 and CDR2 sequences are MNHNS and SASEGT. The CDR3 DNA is TGTGCCAGCAGTGGACTGCCGAACACTGAAGCTTTCTTT. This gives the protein CASSGLPNTEAFF.

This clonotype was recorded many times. The CDR3 loop reads CASSLPPGRVEAFF. DNA of the CDR3: TGTGCCAGCAGCTTACCCCCCGGACGGGTGGAAGCTTTCTTT. The rearrangement joins TRBV7-9 to TRBJ1-1; D remains unclear. The CDR3 is made up of 14 amino acids. Germline-derived CDR1 and CDR2 are SEHNR and FQNEAQ (reference sequence). Trimming cost V 2 bases and J 8 bases, with 15 bases left between them. Supplemented by reference TRBV7-9 and TRBJ1-1, the full variable domain reads DTGVSQNPRHKITKRGQNVTFRCDPISEHNRLYWYRQTLGQGPEFLTYFQNEAQLEKSRLLSDRFSAERPKGSFSTLEIQRTEQGDSAMYLCASSLPPGRVEAFFGQGTRLTVV.

CDR3 DNA sequence: TGTGCCACCAGCAGAGGACAGACTCTAAGCAATCAGCCCCAGCATTTT. This encodes CATSRGQTLSNQPQHF. The V gene is TRBV15, the J gene TRBJ1-5, with D possibly being TRBD1 (5 bases). The V end lost 1 base, the J end lost 1 base, and 11 bases lay between the germline ends. Per germline, CDR1 LNHNV and CDR2 YYDKDF (reference sequence). The CDR3 has 16 residues.

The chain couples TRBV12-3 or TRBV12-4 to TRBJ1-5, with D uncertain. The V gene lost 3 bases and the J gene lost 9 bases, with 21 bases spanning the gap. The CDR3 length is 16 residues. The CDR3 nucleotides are TGTGCCAGCAGTTTTTTGCTTCAGGACGGCCCTAGGCCCCAGCATTTT. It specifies CASSFLLQDGPRPQHF.

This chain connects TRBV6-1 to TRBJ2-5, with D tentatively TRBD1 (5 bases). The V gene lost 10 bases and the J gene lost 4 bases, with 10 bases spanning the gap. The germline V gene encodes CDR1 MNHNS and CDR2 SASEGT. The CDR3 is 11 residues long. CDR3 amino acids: CATRQGETQYF. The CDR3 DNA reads TGTGCCACCCGCCAGGGAGAGACCCAGTACTTC.

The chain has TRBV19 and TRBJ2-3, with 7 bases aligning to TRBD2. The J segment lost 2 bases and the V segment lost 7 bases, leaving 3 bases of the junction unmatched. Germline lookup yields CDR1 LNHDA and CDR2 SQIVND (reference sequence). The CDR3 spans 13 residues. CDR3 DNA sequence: TGTGCCAGTAACGCGGGAGTCACAGATACGCAGTATTTT. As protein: CASNAGVTDTQYF.

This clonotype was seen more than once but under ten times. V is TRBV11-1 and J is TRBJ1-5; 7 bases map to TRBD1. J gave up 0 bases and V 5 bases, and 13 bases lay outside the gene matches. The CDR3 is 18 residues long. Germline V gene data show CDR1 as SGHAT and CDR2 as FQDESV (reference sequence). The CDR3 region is CASSRHQGQSNSNQPQHF. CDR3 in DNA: TGTGCCAGCAGCCGACACCAGGGACAGAGTAATAGCAATCAGCCCCAGCATTTT. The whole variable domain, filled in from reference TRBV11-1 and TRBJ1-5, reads EAEVAQSPRYKITEKSQAVAFWCDPISGHATLYWYRQILGQGPELLVQFQDESVVDDSQLPKDRFSAERLKGVDSTLKIQPAELGDSAMYLCASSRHQGQSNSNQPQHFGDGTRLSIL.

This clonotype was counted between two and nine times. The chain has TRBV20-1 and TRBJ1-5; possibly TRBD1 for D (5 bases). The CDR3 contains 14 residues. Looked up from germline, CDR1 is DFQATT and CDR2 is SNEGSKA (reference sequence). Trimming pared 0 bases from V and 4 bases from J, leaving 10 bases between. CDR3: CSARDFRGNQPQHF. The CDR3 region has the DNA TGCAGTGCTAGAGATTTTCGGGGGAATCAGCCCCAGCATTTT.